This TCR beta chain was observed in a study of blood T cell repertoires in COVID-19. Study-wide context: Sites in the United States, Italy and Spain provided acute and convalescent COVID-19 samples.

Original analysis: Scientists estimated how many nucleated cells there were by amplifying reference gene primers. Assay: immunoSEQ multiplex PCR; the TCRdb copy retains only in-frame clones and omits some. Clonal size and the V and J genes are those of that table, whereas D and trimming came from the DNA. The repertoire consists of over 130,000 clones, with roughly 80% occurring once and the leading ten covering around 16%. The germline V gene has CDR1 SGHAT and CDR2 FQNNGV. Between the trimmed V and J ends, which lost 1 base and 8 bases, there was a span of 11 bases. This CDR3 has 13 residues. The genes are TRBV11-2 and TRBJ1-1, with a possible D match to TRBD1 (6 bases). The sequenced material came from peripheral blood. This TCR was recovered from a man in his forties or fifties with acute or convalescent COVID-19. CDR3 region: CASSLAGGTEAFF. The CDR3 DNA reads TGTGCCAGCAGCTTAGCGGGGGGCACAGAAGCTTTCTTT.